This record concerns one TCR beta chain sequence. The antigen is not known. Investigators profiled TCR beta VDJ and CDR3 from genomic DNA template. MiXCR, run by TCRdb on the reads, gives a single entry per CDR3 protein. The sample comprises some 170,000 distinct CDR3 sequences, roughly 48% of which are singletons, and over 0.95% rests with the top ten. This sample is drawn from a study of CD8+CD57+ T cells in acquired aplastic anemia. The study's findings and limits: Patients showed no significant difference from controls in CD8+ Simpson's diversity.

Patients chosen for sequencing had CD8+CD57+ cells that had expanded, as shown by flow cytometry. Every patient presented with severe acquired aplastic anemia. Trimming shortened V by 4 bases and J by 4 bases, and 10 bases separated the two germline ends. Per germline, CDR1 SNHLY and CDR2 FYNNEI. The length of the CDR3 is 13 residues. Sequences were obtained from sorted CD4+, CD8+, or CD8+CD57+ T cells (not recorded which) from PBMCs. The receptor was isolated from a human donor with aplastic anemia. The chain has TRBV2 and TRBJ2-5; a weak D match, TRBD1 (5 bases). The CDR3 reads CASSGQSRETQYF. The CDR3 DNA sequence: TGTGCCAGCAGTGGACAGTCTCGAGAGACCCAGTACTTC.